The present entry profiles one T cell receptor beta chain with its context. Its antigen is unknown. Since all of the isolated RNA was reverse transcribed, expressed TCRB transcripts were what got sequenced. Here immunoSEQ multiplex PCR was the method, and the copy in TCRdb shows in-frame clones only, minus some. The sample records roughly 28,000 clones, around 54% being singletons. This record comes from a study of beta chain features in type 1 diabetes. Study-wide results and limits: TCRB CDR3 length was moderately but significantly reduced in all four CD4+ subsets of Type 1 diabetes patients.

The germline V and J ends were trimmed by 4 bases and 7 bases, with 11 bases remaining between them. The germline CDR1 and CDR2 sequences are SNHLY and FYNNEI. The CDR3 totals 13 residues. This chain links TRBV2 with TRBJ2-1; tentative D call: TRBD1 (7 bases). The sample taken for sequencing was Tregs from blood. The clonotype comes from a young woman with type 1 diabetes. This chain's CDR3 is CASSGQGGNEQFF. CDR3 nucleotides: TGTGCCAGCAGTGGACAGGGAGGTAATGAGCAGTTCTTC.